Below, 3 T cell receptor beta chains from the same sample are listed, as sequenced in a study of blood T cells in healthy people across ages. Using a J-beta primer mix together with a sample-barcoded 5' primer, a second PCR was run for about 7 to 12 cycles. TCRdb analysed the 5' RACE reads with MiXCR anew, one entry per CDR3 protein. The data contain hundreds of thousands of distinct CDR3 sequences, about 50% of them seen just once; the ten biggest clones take up roughly 13%. Sample: blood. Receptors originate from a woman older than 75 in good health.

The chain links TRBV25-1 to TRBJ1-1, with 9 bases aligning to TRBD1. Per the germline V gene, CDR1 is MGHDK and CDR2 is SYGVNS. With V trimmed by 4 bases and J by 6 bases, 12 bases remained unmatched. The CDR3 covers 16 residues. For the CDR3, the DNA is TGTGCCAGCAGTGGTCCCGGGACAGGGATGAGGGCTGAAGCTTTCTTT. It specifies CASSGPGTGMRAEAFF.

The J gene is TRBJ1-1, the V gene TRBV15; a possible D gene is TRBD1 (6 bases). There are 15 residues in the CDR3. Germline CDR1 and CDR2: LNHNV and YYDKDF (reference sequence). V was pared by 0 bases and J by 6 bases, with 14 bases between. The CDR3 DNA reads as TGTGCCACCAGCAGAGACTCCAACAGGGACGCTGAAGCTTTCTTT. Its protein product is CATSRDSNRDAEAFF.

The table lists this clonotype with many counts. This chain uses TRBV27 with TRBJ2-1; tentatively, D is TRBD2 (6 bases). The V end was cut by 4 bases, the J end by 10 bases, with 23 bases between. The V gene's germline CDR1 is MNHEY and CDR2 SMNVEV (reference sequence). The CDR3 has 16 residues. CDR3 in amino acids: CASSSRVGTALGEQFF. CDR3 DNA sequence: TGTGCCAGCAGTTCTAGGGTCGGGACTGCCCTAGGGGAGCAGTTCTTC.